One T cell receptor (beta chain) is described in this entry. The target of this receptor is not known. No per-base quality is available; no much larger clone lies one base away. The data stem from a study of CD8 T cells in Susac syndrome (dated 2019 in TCRdb). Some background on the complete study: Of the Susac syndrome patients who were sequenced, more than 5 had clinically active disease and roughly eight were in clinical remission. At the time of blood withdrawal, Susac syndrome patients were either therapy-naive, taking corticosteroids (with some also receiving IVIg), or on IVIg alone. Whether CD8+ T cell activation and differentiation in Susac syndrome was antigen driven was tested using repertoire sequencing. The study compared CD8+ T cell repertoire clonality among 11 to 12 healthy donors, approximately 14 Susac syndrome patients and fewer than 19 multiple sclerosis patients.

Peripheral blood CD8+ and CD4+ T cells from healthy donors, Susac syndrome patients and multiple sclerosis patients were profiled by high-throughput TCR beta sequencing. The Susac syndrome patients fulfilled recently defined diagnostic criteria for definite or probable disease. Bulk CD8+ and CD4+ T cells were purified by magnetic negative isolation, while CD8+ TEMRA cells were enriched using FACS. Blood was collected in EDTA tubes and processed within 24 hours, with PBMCs isolated through density gradient centrifugation. PBMCs intended for TCR sequencing were cryopreserved in liquid nitrogen and were subsequently thawed in a 37 degrees C water bath. The sorted or isolated CD4+, CD8+ and CD8+ TEMRA cells had a purity of 90% or higher. RNA was extracted using the RNeasy kit, and roughly 0.45 to 1 ug of the RNA was reverse transcribed with random hexamers. TCR beta CDR3 regions were amplified with the immunoSEQ multiplex PCR assay covering 54 Vbeta and 13 Jbeta segments. PCR amplification bias was corrected using a synthetic template baseline for primer optimization and computational correction. Turning to the authors' computational methods: Reads were annotated to V, D and J genes according to IMGT and were analyzed with immunoSEQ Analyzer, with only productive sequences retained. Clonality was computed as one minus Shannon entropy normalized by log2 of the number of productive unique sequences. For each patient and control, public and private clones were evaluated among the 100 most prevalent clones. Clones were defined as Susac-specific when absent from the healthy and MS cohorts, from roughly 1,000 published viral clones and from other ImmuneACCESS disease sequences. Using fastp at Q25 and MiXCR, TCRdb reprocessed the public reads and kept productive beta chains. Each CDR3 protein gets just one entry, which takes the most common genes and DNA from the rows behind it. V and J calls and clone size were set by TCRdb, not the authors. This sample has about 140,000 distinct CDR3 sequences in its table, and approximately 95% of those were observed once. Of the sample, about 0.18% falls within the top ten clones.

Broad study findings and their caveats: The number of individuals in the TCR sequencing and HLA analysis was acknowledged as relatively small. Clonal expansion was observed in Susac syndrome CD8+ repertoires, with the highest expansion in CD8+ TEMRA cells and greater expansion in clinically active than in remitting patients. In the total CD8+ and CD8+ TEMRA repertoires, sixteen and five Susac-specific public clones, respectively, were identified.

The sample comprised CD8+ T cells from PBMCs. The clonotype originates from a human donor with Susac syndrome.

The CDR3 amino acid sequence is: CASSYIARSETQYF. The nucleotide sequence reads TGTGCCAGCAGTTACATCGCTAGGTCGGAGACCCAGTACTTC. The chain is encoded by TRBV6-2 or TRBV6-3 joined to TRBJ2-5; the D gene lacks a confident call. V loses 2 bases of germline sequence and J loses 5 bases, and the interval between the two ends is 12 bases. Including the terminal cysteine and phenylalanine, the CDR3 comprises 14 residues. The read is trimmed to its CDR3 DNA, 42 bases read in frame from base 1. The CDR1 and CDR2 encoded by the germline V gene are MNHEY and SVGEGT.